These 22 T cell receptor beta chains were sequenced from one sample in a study of blood T cell repertoires in COVID-19. Assay: immunoSEQ multiplex PCR; the TCRdb copy retains only in-frame clones and omits some. Among about 190,000 clones listed, around 91% were seen once. Source material: peripheral blood. The receptors come from a man in his fifties with acute or convalescent COVID-19.

Note on this clone: Other DNA sequences of this sample code for an identical CDR3. J is TRBJ1-5 and V is TRBV10-3, with D perhaps matching TRBD1 (6 bases). This CDR3 region has 13 residues. Germline V lookup: CDR1 ENHRY, CDR2 SYGVKD. Trimming shortened V by 4 bases and J by 3 bases, and 7 bases separated the two germline ends. This CDR3 reads CAISGQVNQPQHF. In nucleotides, the CDR3 is TGTGCCATCAGTGGACAGGTCAATCAGCCCCAGCATTTT.

The CDR3 DNA reads as TGTGCCAGCAGCTTACCTCGGGACACCCAAGAGACCCAGTACTTC. Translated: CASSLPRDTQETQYF. The rearrangement joins TRBV7-9 to TRBJ2-5; maybe TRBD1 (6 bases). The CDR3 has 15 residues. Germline assignment: CDR1 SEHNR and CDR2 FQNEAQ (reference sequence). Trimming cost V 2 bases and J 1 base, with 11 bases left between them.

The J gene is TRBJ2-3, the V gene TRBV18; 9 nucleotides agree with TRBD1. The CDR3 has 17 amino acids. The V segment lost 2 bases and the J segment 1 base; nucleotides outside the gene matches: 7. Per germline, CDR1 KGHSH and CDR2 LQKENI. Written as DNA, the CDR3 is TGTGCCAGCTCACCATACACAGGGGGCGATGGCACAGATACGCAGTATTTT. The encoded protein is CASSPYTGGDGTDTQYF.

The V gene is TRBV27, the J gene TRBJ1-4; 7 bases are shared with TRBD1. The J segment lost 3 bases and the V segment lost 5 bases, leaving 3 bases of the junction unmatched. Germline V gene sequence: CDR1 MNHEY, CDR2 SMNVEV (reference sequence). This CDR3 region has 14 residues. This chain's CDR3 is CASSNRGANEKLFF. The CDR3 DNA reads as TGTGCCAGCAGTAACAGGGGCGCTAATGAAAAACTGTTTTTT. The whole variable domain, filled in from reference TRBV27 and TRBJ1-4, reads EAQVTQNPRYLITVTGKKLTVTCSQNMNHEYMSWYRQDPGLGLRQIYYSMNVEVTDKGDVPEGYKVSRKEKRNFPLILESPSPNQTSLYFCASSNRGANEKLFFGSGTQLSVL.

V gene TRBV4-2 combines with J gene TRBJ2-1; unclear D gene. CDR3 length: 13 residues. CDR1 and CDR2 (germline): LGHNA, YNFKEQ. Trimming took 1 base from V and 3 from J, leaving 4 bases between them. This chain's CDR3 is CASSQGLYNEQFF. As DNA, the CDR3 is TGTGCCAGCAGCCAAGGACTCTACAATGAGCAGTTCTTC.

The sample holds a few counts of this clone. The J gene is TRBJ2-5, the V gene TRBV6-6; TRBD2 matches at 7 bases. The CDR3 consists of 15 residues. Looked up from germline, CDR1 is MNHNY and CDR2 is SVGAGI (reference sequence). V was clipped by 0 bases and J by 5 bases; unmatched bases: 6. The CDR3 region has the DNA TGTGCCAGCAGTTACTCTTCGGGGGGTGGGGAGACCCAGTACTTC. It specifies CASSYSSGGGETQYF.

The CDR3 loop reads CASSSGTGGQETQYF. The CDR3 coding sequence is TGTGCCAGCAGCTCCGGGACAGGGGGGCAAGAGACCCAGTACTTC. The chain is built from TRBV28 and TRBJ2-5; TRBD1 matches 11 bases. The CDR3 is 15 residues long. Per germline, CDR1 MDHEN and CDR2 SYDVKM. The ends lost 6 bases at V and 2 bases at J; junction bases unmatched: 5.

As DNA, the CDR3 is TGTGCCAGCAGCTTTGGGCCTCACTACACCATATATTTT. Translated, it gives CASSFGPHYTIYF. The chain has TRBV11-1 and TRBJ1-3; D not certain. Germline values: CDR1 SGHAT, CDR2 FQDESV (reference sequence). V was trimmed by 3 bases and J by 8 bases, leaving 11 bases between them. This CDR3 is 13 amino acids long.

J is TRBJ2-1 and V is TRBV19; 7 bases agree with TRBD1. This CDR3 contains 14 residues. V trimming: 1 base; J trimming: 4 bases; junction bases outside the gene matches: 1. The germline CDR1 and CDR2 sequences are LNHDA and SQIVND (reference sequence). Written as DNA, the CDR3 is TGTGCCAGTAGTATAGGGACAGGTTACAATGAGCAGTTCTTC. This encodes CASSIGTGYNEQFF.

CDR3 protein: CASSAGLAGGQETQYF. The DNA of the CDR3 is TGTGCCAGCAGCGCGGGACTAGCGGGAGGACAAGAGACCCAGTACTTC. The chain employs TRBV11-2 and TRBJ2-5, with 15 positions matching TRBD2. Germline trimming cut 5 bases from V and 2 bases from J; bases unmatched to any gene: 3. CDR1 is SGHAT, CDR2 FQNNGV, per germline. The CDR3 has 16 amino acids.

Concerning this clone: An end of the junction differs from the germline gene, which may be a read error. The rearrangement uses TRBV5-1 and TRBJ2-3; a possible D gene is TRBD1 (6 bases). There are 15 residues in the CDR3. CDR1 and CDR2 (germline): SGHRS, YFSETQ. In DNA, the CDR3 is TGCACCAGCAGCCGACAGGAACCTAGCACAGATACGCAGTATTTT. Its protein product is CTSSRQEPSTDTQYF.

The V gene is TRBV7-3, the J gene TRBJ2-7; D uncertain. This CDR3 comprises 14 residues. Trimming left V 1 base short and J 0 bases short, with 7 bases between. The germline V gene has CDR1 SGHTA and CDR2 FQGTGA. Here the CDR3 reads CASSLRASSYEQYV. Written as DNA, the CDR3 is TGTGCCAGCAGCTTAAGGGCAAGCTCCTACGAGCAGTACGTC.

The rearrangement uses TRBV18 and TRBJ1-4; perhaps TRBD1 as D (5 bases). There are 15 residues in the CDR3. The V gene's germline CDR1 is KGHSH and CDR2 LQKENI. Trimming pared 3 bases from V and 10 bases from J, leaving 18 bases between. CDR3 sequence (DNA): TGTGCCAGCTCACCGCAGCGGGACCGAGATGGAAAACTGTTTTTT. Translation gives CASSPQRDRDGKLFF.

The chain couples TRBV10-3 to TRBJ1-1; D gene ambiguous. V lost 10 bases and J lost 1, with 16 bases in between. Per germline, CDR1 ENHRY and CDR2 SYGVKD. The CDR3 totals 14 residues. CDR3 sequence (DNA): TGTGCCACCCGGGTCAACGCTGGGAACACTGAAGCTTTCTTT. Residues: CATRVNAGNTEAFF.

The chain couples TRBV5-1 to TRBJ2-2; the D gene is possibly TRBD1 (6 bases). The CDR3 sequence is 17 residues long. V was shortened by 0 bases and J by 4 bases, with 16 bases between the two germline ends. Germline CDR1 and CDR2: SGHRS and YFSETQ. The CDR3 nucleotides are TGCGCCAGCAGCTTGGCCCCGGGACATGGGGCCACCGGGGAGCTGTTTTTT. Residues: CASSLAPGHGATGELFF.

This clone was picked up one time. Additional DNA sequences in this sample encode the identical CDR3. The V gene is TRBV2, the J gene TRBJ1-5, with TRBD1 matching over 7 bases. CDR1 is SNHLY and CDR2 is FYNNEI in the germline V gene. This CDR3 contains 13 residues. V shed 6 bases and J 1 base; nucleotides not matched to a gene: 0. The CDR3 loop is CASRTGSNQPQHF. The CDR3, as DNA: TGTGCCAGCAGGACAGGGAGCAATCAGCCCCAGCATTTT.

This chain uses TRBV28 with TRBJ2-7; 8 bases align to TRBD2. Germline assignment: CDR1 MDHEN and CDR2 SYDVKM. With 5 bases clipped from V and 6 bases from J, the junction kept 12 bases outside the gene matches. This CDR3 comprises 15 residues. The CDR3 bases are TGTGCCAGCAGTACACAGTCCGGACTAGCAACCGAGCAGTACTTC. It yields the protein CASSTQSGLATEQYF.

The rearrangement uses TRBV28 and TRBJ1-2; D possibly corresponds to TRBD1 (5 bases). CDR1 is MDHEN, CDR2 SYDVKM, per germline. Trimming took 3 bases from V and 8 from J, leaving 10 bases between them. This CDR3 comprises 12 residues. The CDR3 DNA sequence: TGTGCCAGCAGTTTGCAGGGTAGGGGCTACACCTTC. This gives the protein CASSLQGRGYTF.

The chain links TRBV5-4 to TRBJ2-3, with TRBD2 matching over 7 bases. Germline CDR1 SGHNT, CDR2 YYREEE (reference sequence). The CDR3 contains 15 residues. V shed 7 bases and J 0 bases; nucleotides not matched to a gene: 8. The CDR3 region has the DNA TGTGCCAGCGGCGAGCCGCGGGGGAGCACAGATACGCAGTATTTT. Translated, it gives CASGEPRGSTDTQYF.

The chain employs TRBV19 and TRBJ2-1, with unresolved D. CDR3 length: 15 amino acids. V was cut by 4 bases and J by 1 base, with 11 bases left in between. Germline lookup yields CDR1 LNHDA and CDR2 SQIVND (reference sequence). The CDR3 loop is CASSTAERSYNEQFF. CDR3 DNA sequence: TGTGCCAGTAGTACCGCCGAGAGGTCCTACAATGAGCAGTTCTTC.

The chain recombines TRBV30 with TRBJ1-5, with 10 positions matching TRBD1. Germline-derived CDR1 and CDR2 are GTSNPN and SVGIG (reference sequence). V was pared by 7 bases and J by 0 bases, with 3 bases of the junction left unmatched. The CDR3 runs 14 residues. In DNA, the CDR3 is TGTGCCTCGGGACAGGGGATTAGCAATCAGCCCCAGCATTTT. It yields the protein CASGQGISNQPQHF.

The genes are TRBV3-1 (or the pseudogene TRBV3-2) and TRBJ1-2; 7 bases map to TRBD1. CDR3 length equals 15 residues. The germline V gene has CDR1 LGHDT and CDR2 YNNKEL (reference sequence). J lost 8 bases, V lost 2 bases, and 11 bases had no gene match. In DNA, the CDR3 is TGTGCCAGCAGCCAACACCGGGACAGACCTCGGGGCTACACCTTC. This translates into CASSQHRDRPRGYTF.